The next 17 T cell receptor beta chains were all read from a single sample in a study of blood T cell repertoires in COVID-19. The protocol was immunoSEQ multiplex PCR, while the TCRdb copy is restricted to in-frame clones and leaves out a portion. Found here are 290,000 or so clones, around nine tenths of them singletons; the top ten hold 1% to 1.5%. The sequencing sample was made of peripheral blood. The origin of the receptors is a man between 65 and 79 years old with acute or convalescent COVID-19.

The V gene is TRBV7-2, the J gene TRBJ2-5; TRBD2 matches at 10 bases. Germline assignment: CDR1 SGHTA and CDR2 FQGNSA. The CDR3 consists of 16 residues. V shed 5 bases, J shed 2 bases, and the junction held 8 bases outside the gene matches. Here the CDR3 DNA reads TGTGCCAGCAGCCCCTGGCTAGCGGGGGCTCAAGAGACCCAGTACTTC. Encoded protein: CASSPWLAGAQETQYF.

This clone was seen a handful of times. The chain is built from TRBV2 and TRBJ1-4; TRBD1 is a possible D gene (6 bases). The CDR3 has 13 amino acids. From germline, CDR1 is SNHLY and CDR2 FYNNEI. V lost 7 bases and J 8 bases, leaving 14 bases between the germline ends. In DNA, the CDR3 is TGTGCCAGCATTGGGGGGGCGCGGGAAAAACTGTTTTTT. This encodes CASIGGAREKLFF.

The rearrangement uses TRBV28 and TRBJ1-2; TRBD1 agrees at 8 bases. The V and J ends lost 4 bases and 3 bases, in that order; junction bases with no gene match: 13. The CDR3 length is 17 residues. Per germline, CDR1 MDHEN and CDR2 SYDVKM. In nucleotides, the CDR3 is TGTGCCAGCAGTTCCGTGGACAGGGTAATTCTTCACTATGGCTACACCTTC. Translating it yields CASSSVDRVILHYGYTF.

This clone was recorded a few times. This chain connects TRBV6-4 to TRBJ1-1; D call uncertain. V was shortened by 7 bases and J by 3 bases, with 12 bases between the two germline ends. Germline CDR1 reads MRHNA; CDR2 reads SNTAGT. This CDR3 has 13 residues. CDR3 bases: TGTGCCAGCACCCAGGAGGGTGACACTGAAGCTTTCTTT. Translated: CASTQEGDTEAFF.

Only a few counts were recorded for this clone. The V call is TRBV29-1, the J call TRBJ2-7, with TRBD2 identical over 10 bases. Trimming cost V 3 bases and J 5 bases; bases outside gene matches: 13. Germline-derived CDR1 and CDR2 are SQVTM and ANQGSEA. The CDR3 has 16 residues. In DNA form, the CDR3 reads TGCAGCGTTGATGGGTCCTCACTAGCGGGACCGAACGAGCAGTACTTC. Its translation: CSVDGSSLAGPNEQYF.

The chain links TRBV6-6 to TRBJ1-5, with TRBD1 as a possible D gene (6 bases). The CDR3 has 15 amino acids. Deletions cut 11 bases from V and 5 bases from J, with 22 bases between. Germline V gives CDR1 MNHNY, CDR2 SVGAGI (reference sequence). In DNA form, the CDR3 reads TGTGCCGGGGGGGACGGGGGGCTAAATTATCAGCCCCAGCATTTT. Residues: CAGGDGGLNYQPQHF.

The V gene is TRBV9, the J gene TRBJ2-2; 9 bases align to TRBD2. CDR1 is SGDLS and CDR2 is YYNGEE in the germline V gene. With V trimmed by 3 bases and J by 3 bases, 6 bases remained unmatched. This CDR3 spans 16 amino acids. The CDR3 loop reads CASSAAGGIDTGELFF. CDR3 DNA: TGTGCCAGCAGCGCAGCGGGGGGTATAGACACCGGGGAGCTGTTTTTT. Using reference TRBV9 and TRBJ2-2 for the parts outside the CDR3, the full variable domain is DSGVTQTPKHLITATGQRVTLRCSPRSGDLSVYWYQQSLDQGLQFLIQYYNGEERAKGNILERFSAQQFPDLHSELNLSSLELGDSALYFCASSAAGGIDTGELFFGEGSRLTVL.

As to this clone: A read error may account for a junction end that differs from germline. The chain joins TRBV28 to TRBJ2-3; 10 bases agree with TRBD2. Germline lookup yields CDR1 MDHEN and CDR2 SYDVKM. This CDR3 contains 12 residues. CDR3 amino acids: CASSDGTSVKDF. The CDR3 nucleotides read TGTGCCAGCAGTGATGGGACTAGCGTAAAGGATTTT.

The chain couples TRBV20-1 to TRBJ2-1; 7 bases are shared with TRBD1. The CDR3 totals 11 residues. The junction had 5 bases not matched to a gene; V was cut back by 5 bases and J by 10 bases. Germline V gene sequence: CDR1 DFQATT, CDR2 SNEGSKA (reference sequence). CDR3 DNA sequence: TGCAGTGCTTACACCAGGGGGGAGCAGTTCTTC. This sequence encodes CSAYTRGEQFF.

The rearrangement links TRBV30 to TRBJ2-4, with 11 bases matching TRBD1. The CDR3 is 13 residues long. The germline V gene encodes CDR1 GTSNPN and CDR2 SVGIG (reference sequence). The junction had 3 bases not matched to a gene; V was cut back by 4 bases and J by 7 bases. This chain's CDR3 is CAWTGQGANIQYF. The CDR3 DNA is TGTGCCTGGACCGGACAGGGGGCTAACATTCAGTACTTC.

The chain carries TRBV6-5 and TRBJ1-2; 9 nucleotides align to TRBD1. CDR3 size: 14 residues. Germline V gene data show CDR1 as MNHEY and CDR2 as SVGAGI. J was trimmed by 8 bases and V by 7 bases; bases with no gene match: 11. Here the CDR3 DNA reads TGTGCCAGCACTCGAAAGGGGACAGGGCTCGGCTACACCTTC. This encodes CASTRKGTGLGYTF.

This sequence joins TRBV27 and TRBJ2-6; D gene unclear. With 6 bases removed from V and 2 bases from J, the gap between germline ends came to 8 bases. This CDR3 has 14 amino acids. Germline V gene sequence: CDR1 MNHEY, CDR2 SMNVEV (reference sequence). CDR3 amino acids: CASSPIPGANVLTF. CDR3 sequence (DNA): TGTGCCAGCAGCCCAATTCCTGGGGCCAACGTCCTGACTTTC.

In nucleotides, the CDR3 is TGCGCCAGCAGCTATGCAGGGCCTGGGGCCACTGAAGCTTTCTTT. This encodes CASSYAGPGATEAFF. The chain links TRBV5-1 to TRBJ1-1, with D maybe TRBD1 (5 bases). CDR1 is SGHRS and CDR2 is YFSETQ in the germline V gene. V lost 3 bases and J lost 4, with 16 bases in between. The CDR3 length is 15 residues.

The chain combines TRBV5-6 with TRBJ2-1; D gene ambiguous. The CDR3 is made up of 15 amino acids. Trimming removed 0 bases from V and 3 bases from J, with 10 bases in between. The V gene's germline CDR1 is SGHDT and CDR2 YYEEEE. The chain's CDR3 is CASSLAGFYYNEQFF. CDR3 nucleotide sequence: TGTGCCAGCAGCTTGGCCGGGTTTTACTACAATGAGCAGTTCTTC.

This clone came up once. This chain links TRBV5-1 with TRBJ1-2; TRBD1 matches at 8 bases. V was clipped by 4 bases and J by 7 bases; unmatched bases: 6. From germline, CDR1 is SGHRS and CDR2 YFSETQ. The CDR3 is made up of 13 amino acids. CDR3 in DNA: TGCGCCAGCAGCCCAAGACAGGGGAGTGGCTACACCTTC. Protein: CASSPRQGSGYTF.

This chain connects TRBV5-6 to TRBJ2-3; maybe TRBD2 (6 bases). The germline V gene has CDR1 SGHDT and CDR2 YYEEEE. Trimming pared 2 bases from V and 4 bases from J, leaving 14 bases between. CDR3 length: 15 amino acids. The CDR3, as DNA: TGTGCCAGCAGCTTTCTTATGCGGGGCCCAGATACGCAGTATTTT. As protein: CASSFLMRGPDTQYF.

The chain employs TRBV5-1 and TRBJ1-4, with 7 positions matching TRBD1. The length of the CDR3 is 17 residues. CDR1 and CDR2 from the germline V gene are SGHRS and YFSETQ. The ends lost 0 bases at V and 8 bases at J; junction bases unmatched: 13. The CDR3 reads CASSLGMTGSIREKLFF. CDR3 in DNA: TGCGCCAGCAGCTTGGGGATGACAGGGTCAATTCGGGAAAAACTGTTTTTT.